A selection of T cell receptor beta chains follows, all from one sample in a study of T cell changes during pregnancy in multiple sclerosis. Some clones are missing from TCRdb's copy, which holds only in-frame ones; the method was immunoSEQ multiplex PCR. The repertoire holds tens of thousands of clones, approximately 92% seen once, with 2% to 2.5% in the top ten. The input for sequencing was peripheral blood, taken in the second trimester of pregnancy. The receptors were sampled from a female donor in good health, enrolled as a control in a pregnancy study. Each CDR3 is given with its conserved first and last residue. The D gene is left open where the match is weak. Only some rows state a clone size, as once, few, many or a class for expanded clones.

abundance	d_gene	v_gene	j_gene	CDR3aa	CDR3nt
NA	TRBD1	TRBV28	TRBJ1-6	CASRRAGTDNSPLHF	TGTGCCAGCAGGAGAGCCGGGACAGATAATTCACCCCTCCACTTT
once	TRBD1	TRBV7-2	TRBJ2-5	CASSPDRGQETQYF	TGTGCCAGCAGCCCGGACAGGGGCCAAGAGACCCAGTACTTC
NA	TRBD1	TRBV6-1	TRBJ1-2	CASGTGEPYGYTF	TGTGCCAGCGGGACAGGGGAGCCCTATGGCTACACCTTC
NA	NA	TRBV7-9	TRBJ1-5	CASSSQGDQPQHF	TGTGCCAGCAGTTCACAGGGAGATCAGCCCCAGCATTTT
NA	NA	TRBV7-9	TRBJ2-5	CASSWAETQYF	TGTGCCAGCAGCTGGGCAGAGACCCAGTACTTC
once	TRBD1	TRBV7-9	TRBJ1-5	CASSAGGQSSNQPQHF	TGTGCCAGCAGCGCCGGGGGACAGAGTAGCAATCAGCCCCAGCATTTT
NA	TRBD1	TRBV5-1	TRBJ1-6	CASSPRTGGNSPLHF	TGCGCCAGCAGCCCACGGACAGGGGGTAATTCACCCCTCCACTTT
NA	TRBD2	TRBV7-3	TRBJ2-1	CASSPNPSGEHNEQFF	TGTGCCAGCAGCCCTAATCCTAGCGGGGAACACAATGAGCAGTTCTTC
NA	NA	TRBV14	TRBJ1-1	CASSQFQTGRRRGDTEAFF	TGTGCCAGCAGCCAATTCCAAACCGGTCGCCGAAGAGGCGACACTGAAGCTTTCTTT
NA	TRBD2	TRBV4-2	TRBJ2-1	CASSPRGLAGGESSYNEQFF	TGTGCCAGCAGCCCCCGGGGACTAGCGGGGGGCGAGAGCTCCTACAATGAGCAGTTCTTC
once	NA	TRBV6-5	TRBJ2-7	CASRYLRGDSYEQYF	TGTGCCAGCAGATACCTCAGGGGGGACTCCTACGAGCAGTACTTC
NA	TRBD1	TRBV7-8	TRBJ2-2	CASSKTYRGRGTGELFF	TGTGCCAGCAGCAAGACTTACAGGGGGCGCGGCACCGGGGAGCTGTTTTTT
NA	NA	TRBV5-6	TRBJ2-2	CASSSARLHTGELFF	TGTGCCAGCAGCTCAGCGAGGCTGCACACCGGGGAGCTGTTTTTT
NA	TRBD2	TRBV4-3	TRBJ2-1	CASSQVLAGVGEQFF	TGCGCCAGCAGCCAGGTACTAGCGGGGGTAGGCGAGCAGTTCTTC
NA	TRBD1	TRBV2	TRBJ2-5	CASSVHTGVQETQYF	TGTGCCAGCAGCGTCCACACAGGGGTCCAAGAGACCCAGTACTTC
NA	NA	TRBV2	TRBJ1-5	CASSRTAYSNQPQHF	TGTGCCAGCAGTCGGACAGCCTATAGCAATCAGCCCCAGCATTTT
NA	TRBD2	TRBV27	TRBJ2-2	CASRLAGGNTGELFF	TGTGCCAGCCGACTAGCGGGGGGGAACACCGGGGAGCTGTTTTTT